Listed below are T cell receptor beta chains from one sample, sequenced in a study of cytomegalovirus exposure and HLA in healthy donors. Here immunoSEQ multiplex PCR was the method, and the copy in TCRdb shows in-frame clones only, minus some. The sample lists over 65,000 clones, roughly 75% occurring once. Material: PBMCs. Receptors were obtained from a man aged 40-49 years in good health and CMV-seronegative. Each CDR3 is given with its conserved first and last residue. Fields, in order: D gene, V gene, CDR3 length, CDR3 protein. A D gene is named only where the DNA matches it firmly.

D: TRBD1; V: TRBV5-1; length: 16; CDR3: CASSTGAGGMNTEAFF
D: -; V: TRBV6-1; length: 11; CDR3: CASSYNYEQYF
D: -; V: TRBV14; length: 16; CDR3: CASSQDAGVVNTEAFF
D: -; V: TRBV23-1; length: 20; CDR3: CASSQLRLRRGRAIVETQYF
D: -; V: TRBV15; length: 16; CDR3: CATSRGGLSGANVLTF
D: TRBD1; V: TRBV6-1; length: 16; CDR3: CASSDEAGTGTEKLFF
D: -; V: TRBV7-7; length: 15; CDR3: CASSPGRQGGGKLFF
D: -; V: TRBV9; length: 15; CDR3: CASSVVQGGTGELFF
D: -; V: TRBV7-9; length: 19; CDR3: CASSLGGRGRLTYSYEQYF
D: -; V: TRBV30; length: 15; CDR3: CAWRLSRSSGNTIYF
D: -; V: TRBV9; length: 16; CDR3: CASSANRGRNTGELFF
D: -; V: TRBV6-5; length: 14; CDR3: CASSYARGSYEQYF
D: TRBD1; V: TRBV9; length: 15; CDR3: CASSVGGTGFEKLFF
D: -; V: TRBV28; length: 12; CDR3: CASSSTVDTQYF
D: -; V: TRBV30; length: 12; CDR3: CAWSAENTEAFF
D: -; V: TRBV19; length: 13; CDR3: CASSLGMGSPLHF
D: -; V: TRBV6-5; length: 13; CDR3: CASSYSSSTEAFF
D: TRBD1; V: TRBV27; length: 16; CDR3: CASSSIISDRAYEQYF
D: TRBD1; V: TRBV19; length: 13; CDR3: CASSTTGGQPQHF
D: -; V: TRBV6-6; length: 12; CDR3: CASDTGNYGYTF
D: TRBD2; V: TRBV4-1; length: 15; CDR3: CASSGTSRGNNEQFF
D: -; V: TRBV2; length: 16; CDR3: CASSARPRAGYNEQFF
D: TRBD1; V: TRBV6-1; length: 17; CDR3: CASSELPGGRWSYEQYF
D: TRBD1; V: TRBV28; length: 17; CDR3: CASSELTTGGGDQPQHF
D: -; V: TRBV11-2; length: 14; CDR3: CASSLSGVGSPLHF
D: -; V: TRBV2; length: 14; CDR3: CASLAGQPGNTIYF
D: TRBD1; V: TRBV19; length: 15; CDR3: CASSIRPTGAYEQYF
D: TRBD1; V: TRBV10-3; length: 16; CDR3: CAISPVDRSRADEAFF
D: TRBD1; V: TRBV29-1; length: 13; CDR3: CSSRGQQNTEAFF
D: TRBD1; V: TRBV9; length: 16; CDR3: CASSVTGTGAVWEQFF
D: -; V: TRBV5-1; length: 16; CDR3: CASSLGGTSSYNEQFF
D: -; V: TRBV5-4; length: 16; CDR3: CASSPPEQGSNYGYTF
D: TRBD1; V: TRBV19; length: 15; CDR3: CASSLTGGSYNEQFF
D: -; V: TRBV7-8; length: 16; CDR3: CASSPISGAKGNTIYF
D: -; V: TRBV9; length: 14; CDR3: CASSVSRNTGELFF
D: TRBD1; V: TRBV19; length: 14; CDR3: CASSGDSVNYGYTF
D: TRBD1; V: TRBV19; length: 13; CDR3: CASRRDRSQPQHF
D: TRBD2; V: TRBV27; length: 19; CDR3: CASSQKTPGLAWDYDTQYF
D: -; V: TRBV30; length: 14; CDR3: CAWMGRANTGELFF
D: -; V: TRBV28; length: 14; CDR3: CASSRGDGTDTQYF
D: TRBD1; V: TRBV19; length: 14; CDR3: CASSIARDSTEAFF
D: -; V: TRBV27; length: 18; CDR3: CASSPILAGAQSQNIQYF
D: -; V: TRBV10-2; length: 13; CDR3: CASRLSRGTEAFF
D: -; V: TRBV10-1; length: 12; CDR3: CASSAGSYGYTF
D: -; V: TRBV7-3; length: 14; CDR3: CASSPIGGGTEAFF
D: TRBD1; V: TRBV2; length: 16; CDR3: CASSSWDRGQLYGYTF
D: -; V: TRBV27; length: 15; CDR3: CASSLLGGKNTEAFF
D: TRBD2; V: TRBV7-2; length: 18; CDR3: CASSPGLAGLTNTGELFF
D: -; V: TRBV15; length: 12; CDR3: CATSGQNQPQHF
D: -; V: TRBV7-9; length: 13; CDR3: CASSIQGTGELFF
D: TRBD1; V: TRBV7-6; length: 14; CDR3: CASSSDRVNTEAFF
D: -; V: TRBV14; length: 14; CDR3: CASSVLVGETEAFF
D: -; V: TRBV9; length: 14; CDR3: CASSGSRGNTEAFF
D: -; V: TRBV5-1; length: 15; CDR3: CASSLGTGYGQPQHF
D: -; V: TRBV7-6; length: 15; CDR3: CASSLGGANTGELFF
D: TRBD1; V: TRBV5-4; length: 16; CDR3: CASSFKTGAGANVLTF
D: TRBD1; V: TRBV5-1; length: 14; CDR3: CASSPGQMTYEQYF
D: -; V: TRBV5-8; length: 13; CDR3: CASSRLNTGELFF
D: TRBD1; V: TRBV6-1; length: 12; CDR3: CASGTETQPQHF